This TCR beta chain was found in a study of Graves' ophthalmopathy and Graves' hyperthyroidism. Findings and caveats of the study: Its predictions of ophthalmopathy progression gave the model 60% to 71% sensitivity and 72% to 75% specificity. Using a 13-signature model, the authors split ophthalmopathy from stable hyperthyroidism, with around 89% sensitivity and approximately 81% specificity.

Exclusion covered patients with other autoimmune diseases or uncontrolled infections (as well as pregnancy or lactation). Symptoms, serum thyroxine and TRAb, thyroid ultrasound, and orbital computed tomography formed the diagnostic basis. The table lists this clonotype with many counts. The antigen is undetermined. Amplified material comprised TCR beta CDR3 regions derived from RNA transcripts. An initial RT-PCR round employing HTBI primers preceded a second-round multiplex PCR. TCRdb recomputed calls from the multiplex PCR reads with MiXCR, one row per CDR3 protein. The sample carries around 400,000 distinct CDR3 sequences, approximately 16% recorded once. Sequences were obtained from peripheral blood. The source is a woman between 18 and 30 years old with Graves' ophthalmopathy.

This CDR3 reads CASSNPPALYEQYF. CDR3 coding DNA: TGTGCCAGCTCCAACCCCCCGGCCCTATACGAGCAGTACTTC. The genes are TRBV6-5 and TRBJ2-7; D not certain. This CDR3 comprises 14 residues. V dropped 8 bases and J dropped 4 bases, with 18 bases sitting between them. CDR1 is MNHEY and CDR2 is SVGAGI in the germline V gene.